The 14 T cell receptor beta chains reported below all come from one sample, sequenced in a study of T cell repertoires in cytomegalovirus infection. TCRdb fed the reads into MiXCR, producing one record per CDR3 protein. Here the sample spans around 450,000 distinct CDR3 sequences, around 32% being singletons. Sequences were obtained from PBMCs. The receptors derive from a human donor in good health (CMV status not recorded). Some clones in this sample may be carry-over from other donors' samples.

The chain is built from TRBV12-3 or TRBV12-4 and TRBJ2-6, with TRBD2 matching over 8 bases. V trimming: 1 base; J trimming: 2 bases; junction bases outside the gene matches: 4. The CDR3 is made up of 17 amino acids. CDR3 in amino acids: CASSLGLRGAGANVLTF. The CDR3 DNA reads TGTGCCAGCAGTTTAGGGCTGCGGGGGGCTGGGGCCAACGTCCTGACTTTC.

On this clonotype itself: The CDR3 does not close with the conserved phenylalanine or tryptophan, likely indicating a read error. V and J are TRBV25-1 and TRBJ2-3, with D perhaps assigned TRBD1 or TRBD2 (5 bases each). The ends were cut back, 4 bases at V and 2 bases at J, with 13 bases in the middle. The CDR3 loop spans 15 amino acids. Germline V gene sequence: CDR1 MGHDK, CDR2 SYGVNS. The CDR3 region is CASSVGRGVTDTQYC. CDR3 coding DNA: TGTGCCAGCAGTGTCGGGCGAGGGGTCACAGATACGCAGTATTGT.

This CDR3 is CSAPKQGIRGYTF. The CDR3 region has the DNA TGCAGTGCCCCGAAACAAGGAATTCGGGGCTACACCTTC. The chain uses TRBV20-1 and TRBJ1-2; no definite D call. Germline CDR1 reads DFQATT; CDR2 reads SNEGSKA (reference sequence). The CDR3 has 13 amino acids. The germline V and J ends were trimmed by 6 bases and 8 bases, with 19 bases remaining between them.

This clonotype was recorded a few times. The gene calls are TRBV10-2 and TRBJ1-1; D remains ambiguous. The germline CDR1 and CDR2 sequences are WSHSY and SAAADI. CDR3 length equals 15 residues. V lost 3 bases and J lost 6, with 17 bases in between. The CDR3 bases are TGCGCCAGCAGTGAAGATTTCTATCGTAAGTCTGAAGCTTTCTTT. It is translated as CASSEDFYRKSEAFF.

The chain has TRBV3-1 and TRBJ1-5, with 7 bases identical to TRBD1. Trimming removed 3 bases from V and 0 bases from J; junction bases left unmatched: 14. The CDR3 sequence is 19 residues long. Germline V gene lookup returns CDR1 LGHDT and CDR2 YNNKEL (reference sequence). The CDR3 is CASSQGGGRGTYSNQPQHF. Here the CDR3 DNA reads TGTGCCAGCAGCCAGGGGGGCGGCAGGGGGACCTATAGCAATCAGCCCCAGCATTTT.

The chain combines TRBV28 with TRBJ2-4, with unresolved D. The CDR3 covers 13 residues. V lost 3 bases, J lost 6 bases, and 9 bases lay in between. Germline values: CDR1 MDHEN, CDR2 SYDVKM. DNA of the CDR3: TGTGCCAGCAGTTTTTCTCCAGGAAACATTCAGTACTTC. Protein: CASSFSPGNIQYF.

The CDR3 loop reads CASSSQFTPPSTDTQYF. The CDR3 DNA reads as TGTGCCAGCAGCTCCCAGTTCACCCCTCCGAGCACAGATACGCAGTATTTT. The J gene is TRBJ2-3, the V gene TRBV4-2; D remains unclear. The V and J ends lost 5 bases and 0 bases respectively, with 18 bases between them. Germline CDR1 is LGHNA and CDR2 is YNFKEQ. The CDR3 spans 17 residues.

This clonotype has just a few counts. The chain combines TRBV4-3 with TRBJ2-6; D may match TRBD1 or TRBD2 (5 bases each). V lost 3 bases, J lost 0 bases, and 12 bases lay in between. CDR1 is LGHNA, CDR2 YSLEER, per germline. The CDR3 contains 17 residues. The CDR3 region is CASSQGDGPSGANVLTF. CDR3 in DNA: TGCGCCAGCAGCCAGGGGGACGGACCCTCTGGGGCCAACGTCCTGACTTTC.

This clonotype occurred a few times. A read error may account for a junction end that differs from germline. V and J are TRBV7-7 and TRBJ1-4, with D possibly TRBD1 on 5 matching bases. This CDR3 has 16 residues. Per the germline V gene, CDR1 is SSHAT and CDR2 is FNYEAQ (reference sequence). The CDR3 loop reads CASSPGPGTRNEKLFF. CDR3 DNA sequence: TGTGCTAGCAGCCCCGGCCCCGGGACCCGGAATGAAAAACTGTTTTTT.

This clonotype was seen a few times. The rearrangement joins TRBV7-2 to TRBJ1-2; possibly TRBD1 for D (5 bases). V lost 5 bases and J 4 bases, leaving 17 bases between the germline ends. Per germline, CDR1 SGHTA and CDR2 FQGNSA. The CDR3 has 15 residues. The CDR3, as DNA: TGTGCCAGCAGCCCGACGGGACGGCAGGGCTATGGCTACACCTTC. Amino acid sequence: CASSPTGRQGYGYTF.

This clonotype has at least ten counts. The chain links TRBV11-2 to TRBJ2-5; D is unresolved. This CDR3 contains 12 residues. V was shortened by 0 bases and J by 7 bases, with 6 bases between the two germline ends. Germline V gene lookup returns CDR1 SGHAT and CDR2 FQNNGV. The CDR3 sequence: CASSLDEGTQYF. The CDR3 nucleotides read TGTGCCAGCAGCTTAGATGAAGGGACCCAGTACTTC.

V is TRBV7-2 and J is TRBJ2-2; D uncertain. Trimming left V 1 base short and J 1 base short, with 10 bases between. The CDR3 spans 16 residues. Germline V CDR1 and CDR2: SGHTA, FQGNSA. The CDR3 protein is CASSLEGWGNTGELFF. The CDR3 nucleotides are TGTGCCAGCAGCTTAGAAGGCTGGGGGAACACCGGGGAGCTGTTTTTT.

This clonotype was seen a handful of times. The gene calls are TRBV27 and TRBJ2-7; D unresolved. The length of the CDR3 is 14 residues. Trimming stripped 6 bases from V and 2 bases from J, with 14 bases between. From germline, CDR1 is MNHEY and CDR2 SMNVEV (reference sequence). DNA of the CDR3: TGTGCCAGCAGGTCCACCACCCTTCCCTACGAGCAGTACTTC. It translates to CASRSTTLPYEQYF.

This clonotype was detected ten times or more. The chain joins TRBV6-1 to TRBJ2-6; 8 bases line up with TRBD1. The CDR3 is made up of 17 amino acids. V shed 6 bases, J shed 2 bases, and the junction held 9 bases outside the gene matches. Per germline, CDR1 MNHNS and CDR2 SASEGT. CDR3: CASRRRTGKTGANVLTF. CDR3 bases: TGTGCCAGCAGAAGAAGGACAGGGAAGACTGGGGCCAACGTCCTGACTTTC.